Presented here are 8 T cell receptor beta chains from one specimen sequenced in a study of cytomegalovirus exposure and HLA in healthy donors. PCR amplification relied on 60 Vbeta primers (plus 13 Jbeta primers). Using immunoSEQ multiplex PCR, the repertoire was profiled, and TCRdb retains in-frame clones only, with some absent. Of roughly 99,000 clones detected, 74% appear once; the ten largest clones hold approximately 15%. Sequenced sample: PBMCs. The receptors come from a woman aged 35 to 49 in good health and CMV-seropositive.

In nucleotides, the CDR3 is TGTGCCAGCAGCCAAGTAGGAGGGGGGGCGGCCGGGGAGCTGTTTTTT. Its translation is CASSQVGGGAAGELFF. The chain has TRBV4-2 and TRBJ2-2, with D tentatively TRBD2 (7 bases). The CDR3 is 16 amino acids. Trimming stripped 1 base from V and 6 bases from J, with 15 bases between. In germline, CDR1 is LGHNA, CDR2 YNFKEQ.

The chain joins TRBV2 to TRBJ2-7; 8 bases agree with TRBD1. This CDR3 is 11 amino acids long. The germline CDR1 and CDR2 sequences are SNHLY and FYNNEI. With 6 bases clipped from V and 5 bases from J, the junction kept 0 bases outside the gene matches. DNA of the CDR3: TGTGCCAGCAGGGACAGGGACGAGCAGTACTTC. As protein: CASRDRDEQYF.

The CDR3 loop is CASTLGASGEKLFF. The CDR3 DNA follows: TGCGCCAGCACCTTAGGGGCAAGTGGTGAAAAACTGTTTTTT. The rearrangement joins TRBV5-1 to TRBJ1-4; D is perhaps TRBD1 (5 bases). Between the trimmed V and J ends, which lost 6 bases and 7 bases, there was a span of 16 bases. Per germline, CDR1 SGHRS and CDR2 YFSETQ. The CDR3 runs to 14 residues.

This chain links TRBV25-1 with TRBJ1-4; possibly TRBD1 for D (6 bases). Germline lookup yields CDR1 MGHDK and CDR2 SYGVNS. This CDR3 region has 14 residues. With 7 bases removed from V and 6 bases from J, the gap between germline ends came to 15 bases. The CDR3 nucleotides are TGTGCCAGCAAAAAACAGGGAGGGGATGAAAAACTGTTTTTT. Protein product: CASKKQGGDEKLFF.

The chain carries TRBV4-1 and TRBJ1-1, with TRBD1 matching over 7 bases. Germline CDR1 MGHRA, CDR2 YSYEKL. V dropped 4 bases and J dropped 5; count of bases not matched to a gene: 16. The CDR3 sequence is 17 residues long. In DNA form, the CDR3 reads TGCGCCAGCAGCCGAACCTCCTCCACAGGGGCGAAAACTGAAGCTTTCTTT. Translation gives CASSRTSSTGAKTEAFF.

The rearrangement links TRBV9 to TRBJ1-5; 10 positions match TRBD1. Germline assignment: CDR1 SGDLS and CDR2 YYNGEE. The CDR3 has 18 residues. V gave up 0 bases and J gave up 2 bases; unmatched junction bases: 8. This CDR3 reads CASSVGDRGVDGNQPQHF. CDR3 in DNA: TGTGCCAGCAGCGTAGGGGACAGGGGAGTTGATGGCAATCAGCCCCAGCATTTT.

The chain couples TRBV19 to TRBJ2-3; 7 bases align to TRBD1. The V segment lost 4 bases and the J segment 1 base; nucleotides outside the gene matches: 2. From germline, CDR1 is LNHDA and CDR2 SQIVND (reference sequence). CDR3 length: 14 residues. As DNA, the CDR3 is TGTGCCAGTAGTAGAGGGACAGGCACAGATACGCAGTATTTT. Encoded protein: CASSRGTGTDTQYF.

The chain couples TRBV25-1 to TRBJ1-5, with 7 bases aligning to TRBD1. Germline CDR1 MGHDK, CDR2 SYGVNS. V was pared by 6 bases and J by 6 bases, with 8 bases of the junction left unmatched. The CDR3 runs to 14 residues. CDR3 amino acids: CASSATGVPQPQHF. CDR3 coding DNA: TGTGCCAGCAGCGCAACAGGGGTACCTCAGCCCCAGCATTTT.